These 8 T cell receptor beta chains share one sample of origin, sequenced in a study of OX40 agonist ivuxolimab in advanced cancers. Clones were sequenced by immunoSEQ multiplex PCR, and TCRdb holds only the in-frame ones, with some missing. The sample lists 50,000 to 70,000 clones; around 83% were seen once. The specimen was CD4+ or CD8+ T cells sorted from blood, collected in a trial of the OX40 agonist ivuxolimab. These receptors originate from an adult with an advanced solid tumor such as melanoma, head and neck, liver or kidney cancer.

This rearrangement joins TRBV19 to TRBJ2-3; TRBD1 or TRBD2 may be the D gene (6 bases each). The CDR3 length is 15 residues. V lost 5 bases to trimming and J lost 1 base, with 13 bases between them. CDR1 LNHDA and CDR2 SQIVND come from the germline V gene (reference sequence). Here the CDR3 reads CASSSQGGGTDTQYF. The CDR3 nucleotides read TGTGCCAGTAGTTCACAGGGAGGAGGCACAGATACGCAGTATTTT.

CDR3 DNA sequence: TGCGCCAGCAGGCCTAGCGGGGGGCCCACTAGCACAGATACGCAGTATTTT. Translation gives CASRPSGGPTSTDTQYF. The gene calls are TRBV5-1 and TRBJ2-3; 11 positions match TRBD2. Germline values: CDR1 SGHRS, CDR2 YFSETQ. This CDR3 has 17 amino acids. V dropped 5 bases and J dropped 0; count of bases not matched to a gene: 8. Together with reference TRBV5-1 and TRBJ2-3, the CDR3 gives the full variable domain: KAGVTQTPRYLIKTRGQQVTLSCSPISGHRSVSWYQQTPGQGLQFLFEYFSETQRNKGNFPGRFSGRQFSNSRSEMNVSTLELGDSALYLCASRPSGGPTSTDTQYFGPGTRLTVL.

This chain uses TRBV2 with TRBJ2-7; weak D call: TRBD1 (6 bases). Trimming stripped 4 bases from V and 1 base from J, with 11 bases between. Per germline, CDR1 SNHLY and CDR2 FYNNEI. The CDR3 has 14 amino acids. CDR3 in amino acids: CASSGNRASYEQYF. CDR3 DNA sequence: TGTGCCAGCAGTGGGAACAGGGCGTCCTACGAGCAGTACTTC.

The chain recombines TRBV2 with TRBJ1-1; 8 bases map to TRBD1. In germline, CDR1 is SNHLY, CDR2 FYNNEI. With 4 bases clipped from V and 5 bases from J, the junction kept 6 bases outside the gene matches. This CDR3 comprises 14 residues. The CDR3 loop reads CASSGQGRWTEAFF. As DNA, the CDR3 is TGTGCCAGCAGTGGACAGGGGCGGTGGACTGAAGCTTTCTTT. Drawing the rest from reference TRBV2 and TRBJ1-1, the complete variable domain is EPEVTQTPSHQVTQMGQEVILRCVPISNHLYFYWYRQILGQKVEFLVSFYNNEISEKSEIFDDQFSVERPDGSNFTLKIRSTKLEDSAMYFCASSGQGRWTEAFFGQGTRLTVV.

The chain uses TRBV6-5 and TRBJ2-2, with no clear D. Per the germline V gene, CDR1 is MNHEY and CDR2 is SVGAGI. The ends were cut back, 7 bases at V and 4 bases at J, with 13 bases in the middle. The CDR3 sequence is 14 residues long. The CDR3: CASTPVRGTGELFF. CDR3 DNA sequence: TGTGCCAGCACCCCCGTCCGAGGCACCGGGGAGCTGTTTTTT.

DNA of the CDR3: TGTGCCAGCAGCACAACAGGGGCCAGCAACTATGGCTACACCTTC. It encodes CASSTTGASNYGYTF. This sequence joins TRBV7-3 and TRBJ1-2; 7 bases line up with TRBD1. The CDR3 sequence is 15 residues long. Germline trimming cut 5 bases from V and 2 bases from J; bases unmatched to any gene: 8. Germline V gives CDR1 SGHTA, CDR2 FQGTGA.

This CDR3 reads CASSIDRGETQYF. CDR3 DNA sequence: TGTGCCAGTAGTATCGACAGGGGTGAGACCCAGTACTTC. The chain uses TRBV19 and TRBJ2-5, with TRBD1 matching 8 bases. The germline V gene encodes CDR1 LNHDA and CDR2 SQIVND (reference sequence). V was pared by 3 bases and J by 5 bases, with 2 bases of the junction left unmatched. This CDR3 has 13 residues. Using reference TRBV19 and TRBJ2-5 for the parts outside the CDR3, the full variable domain is DGGITQSPKYLFRKEGQNVTLSCEQNLNHDAMYWYRQDPGQGLRLIYYSQIVNDFQKGDIAEGYSVSREKKESFPLTVTSAQKNPTAFYLCASSIDRGETQYFGPGTRLLVL.

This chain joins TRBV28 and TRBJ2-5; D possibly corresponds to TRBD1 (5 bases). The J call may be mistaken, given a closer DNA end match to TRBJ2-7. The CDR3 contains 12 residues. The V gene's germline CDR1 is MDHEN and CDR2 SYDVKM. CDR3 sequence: CASSLQGYEQYF. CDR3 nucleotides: TGTGCCAGCAGTTTACAGGGTTACGAGCAGTACTTC.